Presented here are 10 T cell receptor beta chains from one specimen sequenced in a study of early T cells in non-severe SARS-CoV-2 infection. MiXCR was run by TCRdb on the 5' RACE reads, yielding one entry per CDR3 protein. The table has 62,000 or so distinct CDR3 sequences, roughly a tenth seen once; the top ten hold 1.2%. Input material: whole blood. Source of these receptors: an adult who was a healthcare worker with PCR-confirmed SARS-CoV-2 infection or an uninfected control (not recorded which).

This clonotype was seen more than once but under ten times. The chain has TRBV6-4 and TRBJ2-3, with no clear D. Trimming removed 2 bases at V and 3 bases at J, with 9 bases between. Germline CDR1 is MRHNA and CDR2 is SNTAGT. This CDR3 comprises 14 residues. CDR3 nucleotides: TGTGCCAGCAGTGACGGGGTAGAGACAGATACGCAGTATTTT. Translated: CASSDGVETDTQYF.

This clonotype was counted only a few times. The CDR3 DNA is TGTGCCAGCAGAAGGACAGGGGGGCACGAGCAGTACGTC. Translation gives CASRRTGGHEQYV. The rearrangement joins TRBV27 to TRBJ2-7, with 10 bases identical to TRBD1. Germline lookup yields CDR1 MNHEY and CDR2 SMNVEV (reference sequence). This CDR3 is built from 13 residues. The V and J ends lost 6 bases and 5 bases, in that order; junction bases with no gene match: 4.

The gene calls are TRBV19 and TRBJ1-6; 8 bases map to TRBD1. V lost 4 bases, J lost 10 bases, and 12 bases stayed unmatched. The germline V gene encodes CDR1 LNHDA and CDR2 SQIVND (reference sequence). The CDR3 contains 16 residues. CDR3 protein: CASSTQTGQGKSPLHF. CDR3 DNA sequence: TGTGCCAGTAGTACTCAGACCGGACAGGGTAAATCACCCCTCCACTTT.

This clonotype was recorded a few times. This chain links TRBV12-5 with TRBJ2-5; unclear D gene. The CDR3 is 13 amino acids. Germline assignment: CDR1 LGHNT and CDR2 FRNRAP. Trimming removed 1 base at V and 1 base at J, with 4 bases between. The CDR3 DNA follows: TGTGCTAGTGGTTTGGCCATCCAAGAGACCCAGTACTTC. Its protein product is CASGLAIQETQYF.

This clonotype has ten or more counts. The V call is TRBV12-3 or TRBV12-4, the J call TRBJ1-5; D gene unclear. There are 14 residues in the CDR3. Trimming removed 3 bases from V and 3 bases from J, with 9 bases in between. CDR3 bases: TGTGCCAGCAGTTTTGACGGACCCAATCAGCCCCAGCATTTT. Translated: CASSFDGPNQPQHF.

This clonotype was observed a few times. This chain uses TRBV5-1 with TRBJ2-3; D is perhaps TRBD2 (6 bases). The CDR3 length is 14 residues. Germline assignment: CDR1 SGHRS and CDR2 YFSETQ. Trimming shortened V by 6 bases and J by 4 bases, and 15 bases separated the two germline ends. CDR3 DNA sequence: TGCGCCAGCAAGGCGGGACCGGCCTCAGATACGCAGTATTTT. Its translation is CASKAGPASDTQYF.

The chain employs TRBV10-2 and TRBJ2-3; D remains ambiguous. The CDR3 covers 14 residues. Trimming took off 6 bases at V and 6 bases at J, with 16 bases between the two ends. Germline CDR1 reads WSHSY; CDR2 reads SAAADI. The CDR3 region is CASSPGPYTDTQYF. The CDR3, as DNA: TGCGCCAGCAGCCCCGGGCCCTACACGGATACGCAGTATTTT.

This clonotype was seen more than once but under ten times. The chain is built from TRBV20-1 and TRBJ2-5; TRBD1 aligns across 8 bases. V shed 3 bases and J 5 bases; nucleotides not matched to a gene: 2. The CDR3 extends over 12 amino acids. Germline CDR1 DFQATT, CDR2 SNEGSKA (reference sequence). CDR3 sequence: CSASRGRETQYF. The CDR3, as DNA: TGCAGTGCTAGCAGGGGGCGGGAGACCCAGTACTTC.

This clonotype was counted at least ten times. This chain connects TRBV4-2 to TRBJ1-4; D perhaps matches TRBD1 (5 bases). Trimming took 0 bases from V and 8 from J, leaving 13 bases between them. The CDR3 extends over 15 amino acids. Germline CDR1 LGHNA, CDR2 YNFKEQ. The CDR3 loop reads CASSQDPGIGEKLFF. The CDR3 coding sequence is TGTGCCAGCAGCCAAGACCCAGGGATAGGCGAAAAACTGTTTTTT.

This clonotype was recorded at least ten times. This chain links TRBV3-1 with TRBJ2-3; D remains unclear. This CDR3 spans 12 amino acids. Germline CDR1 reads LGHDT; CDR2 reads YNNKEL (reference sequence). The V end lost 4 bases, the J end lost 6 bases, and 8 bases lay between the germline ends. The CDR3 DNA follows: TGTGCCAGCAGCCCGTCGTCGGATACGCAGTATTTT. Translating it yields CASSPSSDTQYF.